This T cell receptor beta chain was recovered during a study of blood T cells in healthy people across ages. Study-level results: Getting older went along with TCR beta diversity per million T cells dropping roughly linearly.

For the second PCR, which ran for about 7 to 11 cycles, a sample-barcoded 5' primer and a J-beta primer mix were used. TCRdb re-analysed the 5' RACE reads in MiXCR, keeping a single row per CDR3 protein. The repertoire holds approximately 1,000,000 distinct CDR3 sequences, with approximately 38% as singletons. In the case of this clonotype: Its specificity is not known.

The material sequenced was blood. This clonotype was sampled from a man aged 18 to 29 in good health.

The CDR3 coding sequence is TGTGCCAGCAGCCAAGACGTAGGGACAGGGACTGAAGCTTTCTTT. Translated, it gives CASSQDVGTGTEAFF. V is TRBV4-2 and J is TRBJ1-1; 9 bases align to TRBD1. CDR1 is LGHNA, CDR2 YNFKEQ, per germline. Losses at the gene ends were 0 bases for V and 5 bases for J; bases not matched to a gene: 4. This CDR3 has 15 amino acids.